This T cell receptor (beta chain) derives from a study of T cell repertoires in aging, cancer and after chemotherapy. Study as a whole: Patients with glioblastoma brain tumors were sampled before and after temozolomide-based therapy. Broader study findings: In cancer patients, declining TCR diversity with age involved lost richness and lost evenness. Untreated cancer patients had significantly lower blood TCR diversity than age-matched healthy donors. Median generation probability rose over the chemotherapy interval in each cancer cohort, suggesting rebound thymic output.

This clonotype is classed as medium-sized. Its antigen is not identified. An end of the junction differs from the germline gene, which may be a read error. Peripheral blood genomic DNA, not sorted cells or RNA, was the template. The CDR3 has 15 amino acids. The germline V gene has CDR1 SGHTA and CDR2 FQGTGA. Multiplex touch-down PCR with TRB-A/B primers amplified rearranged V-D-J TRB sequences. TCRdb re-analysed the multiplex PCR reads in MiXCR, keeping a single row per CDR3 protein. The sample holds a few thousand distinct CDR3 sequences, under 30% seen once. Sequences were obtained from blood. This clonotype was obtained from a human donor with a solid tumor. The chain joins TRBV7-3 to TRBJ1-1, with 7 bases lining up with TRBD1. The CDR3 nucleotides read TGTGCCAGCAGCCTAACGGGACAGAAAAACACTGAAGCTTTCTTT. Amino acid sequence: CASSLTGQKNTEAFF.